One and the same sample provided the 8 T cell receptor beta chains below, sequenced in a study of Ad26.COV2.S vaccination and SARS-CoV-2 variants. Repertoires were generated with immunoSEQ multiplex PCR, while TCRdb's copy carries only in-frame clones and drops some. Here the sample spans 410,000 or so clones, approximately 90% being singletons. Treatment reported: roughly 20 received Ad26.COV2.S at low or high dose, single or two shots; roughly 5 received placebo; per-sample allocation not given. Vaccine and placebo recipients were sampled on day 63 after the first injection. The sample here was peripheral blood, taken in a trial of Ad26.COV2.S vaccine versus placebo. The receptors were sampled from a person between 18 and 65 years old who received the Ad26.COV2.S COVID-19 vaccine or a placebo.

V gene TRBV5-6 combines with J gene TRBJ2-7; D may match TRBD1 or TRBD2 (6 bases each). With 4 bases removed from V and 3 bases from J, the gap between germline ends came to 17 bases. This CDR3 is 15 amino acids long. Looked up from germline, CDR1 is SGHDT and CDR2 is YYEEEE. As DNA, the CDR3 is TGTGCCAGCAGCCGGGGGACAAAAGAAATCTACGAGCAGTACTTC. Encoded protein: CASSRGTKEIYEQYF.

The chain has TRBV28 and TRBJ2-3; maybe TRBD2 (6 bases). CDR1 and CDR2 from the germline V gene are MDHEN and SYDVKM. V lost 4 bases and J 5 bases, leaving 16 bases between the germline ends. The length of the CDR3 is 15 residues. CDR3 sequence reads: CASSSARMGGDTQYF. For the CDR3, the DNA is TGTGCCAGCAGTTCCGCCCGGATGGGGGGAGATACGCAGTATTTT.

The rearrangement joins TRBV30 to TRBJ2-7, with 7 bases identical to TRBD2. The V gene's germline CDR1 is GTSNPN and CDR2 SVGIG (reference sequence). With 8 bases clipped from V and 0 bases from J, the junction kept 7 bases outside the gene matches. The CDR3 totals 13 residues. The CDR3 DNA reads as TGTGCCGCCGAGCGGGGCCTCTCCTACGAGCAGTACTTC. Protein sequence: CAAERGLSYEQYF.

The rearrangement uses TRBV7-2 and TRBJ2-1, with TRBD2 identical over 8 bases. Trimming cost V 5 bases and J 4 bases; bases outside gene matches: 19. Germline loops: CDR1 SGHTA, CDR2 FQGNSA. The CDR3 extends over 19 amino acids. The CDR3 nucleotides are TGTGCCAGCAGCACCCCTACTCCGGAGAGGCGGGGGGTTTACAATGAGCAGTTCTTC. Translation gives CASSTPTPERRGVYNEQFF.

The chain recombines TRBV19 with TRBJ1-1; TRBD1 agrees at 7 bases. The CDR3 covers 17 residues. Germline trimming cut 7 bases from V and 5 bases from J; bases unmatched to any gene: 19. In germline, CDR1 is LNHDA, CDR2 SQIVND (reference sequence). For the CDR3, the DNA is TGTGCCAGTATTAAACGGCTCGGGGCAGGGGGACGGACTGAAGCTTTCTTT. Translating it yields CASIKRLGAGGRTEAFF.

V gene TRBV5-4 combines with J gene TRBJ2-3; D is possibly TRBD1 (6 bases). Germline values: CDR1 SGHNT, CDR2 YYREEE (reference sequence). V lost 9 bases to trimming and J lost 4 bases, with 21 bases between them. The CDR3 has 15 residues. For the CDR3, the DNA is TGTGCCATCGCGTGGATTGGTGAGGGGGCAGATACGCAGTATTTT. Translating gives CAIAWIGEGADTQYF.

V and J are TRBV15 and TRBJ2-7, with D unresolved. Per the germline V gene, CDR1 is LNHNV and CDR2 is YYDKDF (reference sequence). The CDR3 contains 12 residues. The V and J ends lost 1 base and 5 bases respectively, with 6 bases between them. The CDR3: CATSRVHHEQYF. CDR3 bases: TGTGCCACCAGCAGAGTACACCACGAGCAGTACTTC. The full variable domain, completed using reference TRBV15 and TRBJ2-7, is DAMVIQNPRYQVTQFGKPVTLSCSQTLNHNVMYWYQQKSSQAPKLLFHYYDKDFNNEADTPDNFQSRRPNTSFCFLDIRSPGLGDTAMYLCATSRVHHEQYFGPGTRLTVT.

This chain links TRBV3-1 (or the pseudogene TRBV3-2) with TRBJ2-2; the D gene is possibly TRBD2 (7 bases). The CDR3 consists of 16 residues. V gave up 8 bases and J gave up 3 bases, with 19 bases separating them. Germline CDR1 reads LGHDT; CDR2 reads YNNKEL (reference sequence). CDR3 in amino acids: CASQFLGGLHTGELFF. For the CDR3, the DNA is TGTGCCAGCCAATTCCTCGGGGGGCTACACACCGGGGAGCTGTTTTTT.